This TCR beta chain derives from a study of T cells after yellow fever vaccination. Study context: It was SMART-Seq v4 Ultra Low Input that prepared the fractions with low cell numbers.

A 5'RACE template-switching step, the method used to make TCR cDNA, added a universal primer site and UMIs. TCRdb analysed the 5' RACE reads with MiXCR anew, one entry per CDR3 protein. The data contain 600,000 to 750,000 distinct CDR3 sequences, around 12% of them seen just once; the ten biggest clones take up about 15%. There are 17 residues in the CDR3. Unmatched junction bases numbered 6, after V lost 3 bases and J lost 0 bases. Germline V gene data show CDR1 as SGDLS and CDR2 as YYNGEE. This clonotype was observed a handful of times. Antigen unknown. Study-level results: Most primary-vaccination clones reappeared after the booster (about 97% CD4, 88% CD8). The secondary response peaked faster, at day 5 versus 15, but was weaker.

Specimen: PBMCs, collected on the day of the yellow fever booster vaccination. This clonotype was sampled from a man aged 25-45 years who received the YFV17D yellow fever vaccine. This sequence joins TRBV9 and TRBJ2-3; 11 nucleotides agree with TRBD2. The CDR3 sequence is CASSASTSGSSTDTQYF. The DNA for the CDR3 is TGTGCCAGCAGCGCCTCAACTAGCGGGAGTAGCACAGATACGCAGTATTTT.